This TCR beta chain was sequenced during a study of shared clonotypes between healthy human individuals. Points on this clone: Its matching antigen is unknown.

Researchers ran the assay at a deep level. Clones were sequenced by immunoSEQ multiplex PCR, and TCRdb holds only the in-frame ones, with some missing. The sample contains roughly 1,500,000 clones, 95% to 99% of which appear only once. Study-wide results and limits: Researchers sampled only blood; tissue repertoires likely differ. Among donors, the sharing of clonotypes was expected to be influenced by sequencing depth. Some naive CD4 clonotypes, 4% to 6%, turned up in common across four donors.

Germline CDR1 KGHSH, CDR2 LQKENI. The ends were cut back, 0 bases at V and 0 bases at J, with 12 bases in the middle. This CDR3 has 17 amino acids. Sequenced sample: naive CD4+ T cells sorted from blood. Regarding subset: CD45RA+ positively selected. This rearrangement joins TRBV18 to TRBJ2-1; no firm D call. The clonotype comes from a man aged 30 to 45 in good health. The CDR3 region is CASSPPGPVFSYNEQFF. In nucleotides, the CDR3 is TGTGCCAGCTCACCACCTGGCCCGGTTTTCTCCTACAATGAGCAGTTCTTC.